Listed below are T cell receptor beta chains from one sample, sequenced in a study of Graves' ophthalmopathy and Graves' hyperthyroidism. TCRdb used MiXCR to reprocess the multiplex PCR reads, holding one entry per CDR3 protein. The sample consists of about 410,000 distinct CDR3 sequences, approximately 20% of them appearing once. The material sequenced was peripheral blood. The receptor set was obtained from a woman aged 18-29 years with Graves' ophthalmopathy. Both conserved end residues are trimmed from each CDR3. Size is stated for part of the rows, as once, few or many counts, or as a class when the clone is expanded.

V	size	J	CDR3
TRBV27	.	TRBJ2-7	ASSLNSGTGSYEQY
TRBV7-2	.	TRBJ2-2	ASSFSYTGELF
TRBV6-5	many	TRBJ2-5	ASRPLAGGPRRETQY
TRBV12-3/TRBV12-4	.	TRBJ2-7	ASSLVLAGEYEQY
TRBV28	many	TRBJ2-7	ASSSGVGFYEQY
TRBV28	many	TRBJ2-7	ASSLEPNGDLYEQY
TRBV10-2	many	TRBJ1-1	ASSEGLLGTEAF
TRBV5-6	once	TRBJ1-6	ASSLEYGTAFYNSPLH
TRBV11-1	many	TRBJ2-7	ASSLDGSYEQY
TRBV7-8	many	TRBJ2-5	ASSLEDVQETQY
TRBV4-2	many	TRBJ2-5	ASSQDEAGEQETQY
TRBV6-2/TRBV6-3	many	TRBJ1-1	ASSYVRAMNTEAF
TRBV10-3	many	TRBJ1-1	ATAPGGNTEAF
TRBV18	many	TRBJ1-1	ASSPSGQGTEAF
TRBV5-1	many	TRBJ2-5	ASSLGLPTETQY
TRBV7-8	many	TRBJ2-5	ASSLGMVGGETQY
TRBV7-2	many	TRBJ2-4	ASSPASGNIQY
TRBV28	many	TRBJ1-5	ASSSFPGQGRQPQH
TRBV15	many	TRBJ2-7	ATSPGPTGEQY
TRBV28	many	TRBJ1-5	ASRYRIYSNQPQH
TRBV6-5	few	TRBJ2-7	ASRLSGTSGGLT
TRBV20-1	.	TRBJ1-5	SARDPGTANQPQH
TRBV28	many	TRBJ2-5	ASSSPVQGGGETQY
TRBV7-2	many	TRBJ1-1	ASSLGGTGFIEAF
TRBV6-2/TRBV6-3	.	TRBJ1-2	ASSDPAYTGAFYGYT
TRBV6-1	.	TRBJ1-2	ASSRDGLNYGYT
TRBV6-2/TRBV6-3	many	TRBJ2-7	ASNRKGLAGFYEQY
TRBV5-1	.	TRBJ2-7	ASSYDSGIYEQY
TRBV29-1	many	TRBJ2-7	SVVAGRTGSYEQY
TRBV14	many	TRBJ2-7	ASSPGQGREQY
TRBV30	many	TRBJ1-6	AWSVNSYNSPLH
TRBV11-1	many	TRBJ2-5	ASRTGQPFSSQETQY
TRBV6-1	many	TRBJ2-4	ASRPLGGVGKNIQY
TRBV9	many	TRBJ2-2	ASSVAFGNTGELF
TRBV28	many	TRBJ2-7	ASSLSRTLAGYEQY
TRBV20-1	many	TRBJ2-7	SAKGTNPYEQY
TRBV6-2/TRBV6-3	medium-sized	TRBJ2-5	ASSYGKRETQY